This TCR beta chain was observed in a study of vaccination effects on CD4 cells after COVID-19 (dated 2022 in TCRdb). Describing the broader study: In the ViraFEST assay, PBMC were stimulated with viral peptide pools, and antigen-specific CD4+ T cell clonotypes were then identified by expansion using TCR sequencing. A total of 10 COVID-19 convalescent patients and a few SARS-CoV-2-naive healthy vaccine recipients were included in the full study. Each well held around 1.9 million PBMC cultured in IMDM containing roughly 5% human AB serum, 8 to 10 IU/ml IL-2 and gentamicin, along with roughly 10 ug/ml peptides. The study compared SARS-CoV-2 spike-specific CD4+ TCR repertoires before and after mRNA vaccination in COVID-19 convalescent patients and infection-naive vaccine recipients. In the study, cultures from other donors were sequenced using the Oncomine TCR Beta short-read assay on an Illumina iSeq 100. Post-vaccine samples across the study were collected a median of 72 days after the second dose, with a range of 14 to 241. Findings and caveats that apply to the study as a whole: The study was limited by a small number of convalescent patients and lacked early post-infection timepoints. Marked clonal contraction was observed in both infection-induced and vaccine-induced clones at late post-vaccination timepoints, consistent with waning T cell responses. In healthy vaccine recipients, vaccine-induced clones were almost all SARS-CoV-2 mono-reactive, with only 1 of 255 cross-reactive with common cold coronaviruses.

After around 10 days of culture, CD4+ T cells were isolated with the EasySep CD4+ T cell isolation kit. Each participant got two doses of an mRNA SARS-CoV-2 vaccine, either BNT162b2 or mRNA-1273. Negative nucleocapsid antibody results before and after vaccination confirmed that the healthy vaccine recipients had no prior SARS-CoV-2 infection. Half of the culture medium was replaced with fresh IL-2-containing medium on days 3 and 7. Unless noted otherwise, every peptide stimulation condition was grown in triplicate wells. PBMC were separated from whole blood using Ficoll-Paque Plus gradient centrifugation and were then either cryopreserved at -140C or used fresh. The QIAamp micro DNA kit was used to extract genomic DNA from the cultured CD4+ T cells. The germline V gene (reference sequence) specifies MNHEY as CDR1 and SMNVEV as CDR2. V lost 3 bases and J lost 5 bases, and the count of bases not matched to a germline gene is 6. Taken from cysteine to phenylalanine, the CDR3 has 15 residues. The retained sequence is limited to the CDR3, 45 bases, with the frame set at the first base.

The receptor library was made with the immunoSEQ multiplex PCR assay. DNA from the cultured and isolated CD4+ T cells underwent TCR beta CDR3 sequencing. Per the source publication's procedure: The analysis removed non-productive TCR sequences, trimmed reads to the CDR3 region, and retained only CDR3s that were 7 or more amino acids long. The MANAFEST web app was used to identify antigen-specific clonotypes by comparing expansion in peptide wells with expansion in reference cultures. For clones to be considered positive, expansion at FDR<0.05 versus reference and all other wells, an odds ratio above 5, and a frequency above 0.1% in two replicate wells were required. A clonotype was called cross-reactive if it was significantly expanded both in SARS-CoV-2 spike wells and in at least one common cold coronavirus spike condition. CDR3 similarity was assessed by Levenshtein distance using the stringdist R package, and unrooted trees were constructed with ape in R 3.6.1. In TCRdb, the immuneACCESS table is reduced to in-frame sequences with V and J assigned. These tables do not hold every clone; where another copy was compared, an unresolved V gene accounts for under half, and the others remain unexplained. V, J and clone size are taken as reported in that table, and D and trimming were inferred from the DNA itself. For this sample the table gives 47,000 or so clones, of which about 70% were detected only once. The ten largest clones represent around 6.7% of the sample.

This clone showed up just once. The antigen it recognizes is unknown. There are no base qualities to consult, and no much larger clone falls within one base. This clonotype was obtained from a human donor who received a COVID-19 vaccine. The chain couples TRBV27 to TRBJ2-1; 8 middle bases align to TRBD2. The material was CD4+ T cells from PBMCs cultured without peptide, obtained after COVID-19 vaccination. The DNA reads as follows: TGTGCCAGCAGTTTGGGCCTAGCGGGTAACAATGAGCAGTTCTTC. The translation is CASSLGLAGNNEQFF.